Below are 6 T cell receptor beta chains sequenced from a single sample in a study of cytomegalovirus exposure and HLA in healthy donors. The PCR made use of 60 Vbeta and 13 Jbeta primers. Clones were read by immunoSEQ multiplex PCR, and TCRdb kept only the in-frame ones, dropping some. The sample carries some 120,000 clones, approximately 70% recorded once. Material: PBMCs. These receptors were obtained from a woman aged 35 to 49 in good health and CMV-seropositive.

The CDR3 loop is CASSTQTSPTDTQYF. Here the CDR3 DNA reads TGTGCCAGCAGTACTCAGACTAGCCCCACAGATACGCAGTATTTT. The chain links TRBV6-5 to TRBJ2-3; 7 nucleotides line up with TRBD2. Per germline, CDR1 MNHEY and CDR2 SVGAGI. The CDR3 runs to 15 residues. Trimming took 5 bases from V and 2 from J; bases not matched to a gene: 7.

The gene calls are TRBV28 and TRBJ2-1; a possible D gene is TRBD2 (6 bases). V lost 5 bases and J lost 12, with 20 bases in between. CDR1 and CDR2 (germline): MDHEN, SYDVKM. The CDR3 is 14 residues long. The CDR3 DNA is TGTGCCAGCAGTCGTCTAGCCACTAGCAGTGCGCAGTTCTTC. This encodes CASSRLATSSAQFF.

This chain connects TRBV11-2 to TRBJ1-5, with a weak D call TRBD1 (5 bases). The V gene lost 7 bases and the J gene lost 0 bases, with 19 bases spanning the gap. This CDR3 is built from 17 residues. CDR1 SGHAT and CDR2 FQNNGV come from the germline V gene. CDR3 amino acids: CASTSSPTEYSNQPQHF. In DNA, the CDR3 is TGTGCCAGCACTTCGTCCCCGACAGAGTATAGCAATCAGCCCCAGCATTTT.

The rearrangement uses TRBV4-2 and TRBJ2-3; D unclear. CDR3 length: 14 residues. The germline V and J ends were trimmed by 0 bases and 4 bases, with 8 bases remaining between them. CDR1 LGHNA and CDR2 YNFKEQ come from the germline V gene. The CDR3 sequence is CASSQDLSPDTQYF. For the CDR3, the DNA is TGTGCCAGCAGCCAAGATCTGAGCCCAGATACGCAGTATTTT.

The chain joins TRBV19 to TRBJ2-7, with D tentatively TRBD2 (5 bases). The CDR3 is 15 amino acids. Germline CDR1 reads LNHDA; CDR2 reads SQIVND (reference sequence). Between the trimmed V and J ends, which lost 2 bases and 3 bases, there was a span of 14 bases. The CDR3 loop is CASSISSGLIYEQYF. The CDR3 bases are TGTGCCAGTAGTATATCCAGCGGACTTATCTACGAGCAGTACTTC. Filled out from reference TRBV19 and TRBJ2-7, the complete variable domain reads DGGITQSPKYLFRKEGQNVTLSCEQNLNHDAMYWYRQDPGQGLRLIYYSQIVNDFQKGDIAEGYSVSREKKESFPLTVTSAQKNPTAFYLCASSISSGLIYEQYFGPGTRLTVT.

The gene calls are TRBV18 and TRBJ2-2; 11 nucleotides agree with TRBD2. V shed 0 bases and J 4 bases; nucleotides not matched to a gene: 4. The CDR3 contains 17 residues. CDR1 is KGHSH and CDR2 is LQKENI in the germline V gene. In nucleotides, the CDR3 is TGTGCCAGCTCACCACCTTACGGGACTAGCGGCACCGGGGAGCTGTTTTTT. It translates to CASSPPYGTSGTGELFF.